The 10 T cell receptor beta chains presented below share a single source sample, sequenced in a study of metastatic and nonmetastatic thyroid tumors. TCRdb re-called the PCR reads through MiXCR. The sample lists fewer than 40,000 clones; about a third were seen once. Every patient was untreated before thyroid surgery. The source material was tumor tissue. Receptor source: a female donor with papillary thyroid cancer or a benign thyroid nodule (not recorded which). Some clones in this sample may be carry-over from other donors' samples.

For this clone: The same CDR3 also results from other DNA sequences found in this sample. V usage is TRBV5-1 and J usage is TRBJ2-3, with 9 bases fitting TRBD1. Looked up from germline, CDR1 is SGHRS and CDR2 is YFSETQ. The CDR3 covers 16 residues. J was trimmed by 3 bases and V by 0 bases; bases with no gene match: 5. CDR3 coding DNA: TGCGCCAGCAGCTTGGGGGACAGGGTCGGTACAGATACGCAGTATTTT. This sequence encodes CASSLGDRVGTDTQYF.

A few counts support this clone. The germline gene is not matched at one end of the junction; a read error may be the cause. The CDR3 is CAIGEGRNSNQPQRF. CDR3 DNA sequence: TGTGCCATCGGAGAAGGGCGGAATAGCAATCAGCCCCAGCGTTTT. The chain carries TRBV10-3 and TRBJ1-5; D is ambiguous. Germline CDR1 reads ENHRY; CDR2 reads SYGVKD. The CDR3 is made up of 15 amino acids.

The J gene is TRBJ2-1, the V gene TRBV6-5; tentatively, D is TRBD1 or TRBD2 (5 bases each). The CDR3 is 15 amino acids. V lost 2 bases and J lost 8, with 16 bases in between. Germline lookup yields CDR1 MNHEY and CDR2 SVGAGI. CDR3 sequence reads: CASSYGGNVDDEQFF. CDR3 sequence (DNA): TGTGCCAGCAGTTACGGGGGTAATGTTGACGATGAGCAGTTCTTC.

The gene calls are TRBV20-1 and TRBJ2-1, with 15 bases aligning to TRBD2. The CDR3 loop spans 17 amino acids. After removal of 1 base from V and 8 bases from J, the junction contained 9 bases not matched to a gene. Germline-derived CDR1 and CDR2 are DFQATT and SNEGSKA (reference sequence). CDR3 in amino acids: CSARVVGTSGGLDEQFF. In DNA form, the CDR3 reads TGCAGTGCTAGAGTGGTTGGGACTAGCGGGGGGTTGGATGAGCAGTTCTTC.

The V and J genes are TRBV20-1 and TRBJ2-3, with D perhaps being TRBD1 or TRBD2 (6 bases each). Germline CDR1 DFQATT, CDR2 SNEGSKA (reference sequence). Deletions cut 6 bases from V and 5 bases from J, with 18 bases between. CDR3 size: 14 residues. As DNA, the CDR3 is TGCAGTGCCCCGGTAGGGGGGCGGGAAGATACGCAGTATTTT. It yields the protein CSAPVGGREDTQYF.

V and J are TRBV7-8 and TRBJ2-1; D is ambiguous. The V end lost 3 bases, the J end lost 10 bases, and 10 bases lay between the germline ends. Germline-derived CDR1 and CDR2 are SGHVS and FQNEAQ. The length of the CDR3 is 12 residues. DNA for the CDR3: TGTGCCAGCAGCTTCTTTGTCCGGGAGCAGTTCTTC. Translating it yields CASSFFVREQFF.

V gene TRBV20-1 combines with J gene TRBJ2-1, with D uncertain. Germline lookup yields CDR1 DFQATT and CDR2 SNEGSKA (reference sequence). The length of the CDR3 is 13 residues. Trimming removed 0 bases from V and 3 bases from J, with 6 bases in between. CDR3 protein: CSARDWDYNEQFF. The CDR3, as DNA: TGCAGTGCTAGAGATTGGGACTACAATGAGCAGTTCTTC.

The chain joins TRBV7-6 to TRBJ1-2, with a weak D call TRBD1 (5 bases). The germline V gene encodes CDR1 SGHVS and CDR2 FNYEAQ. There are 13 residues in the CDR3. V was shortened by 5 bases and J by 4 bases, with 11 bases between the two germline ends. The DNA of the CDR3 is TGTGCCAGCAGCAGAGACAGATTCTATGGCTACACCTTC. Translation gives CASSRDRFYGYTF.

This clone occurred once. Other nucleotide sequences in the sample specify the same CDR3. The chain employs TRBV4-3 and TRBJ2-5, with 9 bases lining up with TRBD2. The CDR3 totals 15 residues. The V and J ends lost 3 bases and 5 bases, in that order; junction bases with no gene match: 7. Per germline, CDR1 LGHNA and CDR2 YSLEER. CDR3 bases: TGCGCCAGCAGCCAGGGGCAGCGGGGGGCGGAGACCCAGTACTTC. It yields the protein CASSQGQRGAETQYF.

CDR3 protein: CASSWTPMTSGYGYTF. The CDR3 DNA sequence: TGTGCCAGCAGCTGGACCCCTATGACCAGTGGTTATGGCTACACCTTC. V and J are TRBV6-2 or TRBV6-3 and TRBJ1-2; D unresolved. Trimming removed 6 bases from V and 5 bases from J, with 22 bases in between. The CDR3 totals 16 residues. CDR1 MNHEY and CDR2 SVGEGT come from the germline V gene.